The 15 T cell receptor beta chains below come from one sample, sequenced in a study of cytomegalovirus exposure and HLA in healthy donors. PCR involved 60 Vbeta and 13 Jbeta primers. Sequenced by immunoSEQ multiplex PCR; TCRdb stores in-frame clones only, minus some. The table has tens of thousands of clones, about 78% seen once. Sequencing was performed on PBMCs. These receptors were obtained from a woman aged 25 to 39 in good health and CMV-seronegative.

This rearrangement joins TRBV10-3 to TRBJ2-1, with TRBD1 matching over 8 bases. Germline CDR1 ENHRY, CDR2 SYGVKD. This CDR3 has 14 residues. V gave up 6 bases and J gave up 8 bases; unmatched junction bases: 9. This chain's CDR3 is CAISPTGVFDEQFF. CDR3 nucleotide sequence: TGTGCCATCAGCCCGACAGGGGTCTTCGATGAGCAGTTCTTC.

The CDR3, as DNA: TGTGCCATCAGTGAGCGCGTTAATGAAAAACTGTTTTTT. It is translated as CAISERVNEKLFF. V is TRBV10-3 and J is TRBJ1-4, with D unclear. Germline CDR1 and CDR2: ENHRY and SYGVKD. The CDR3 loop spans 13 amino acids. V lost 2 bases and J lost 4, with 5 bases in between.

This clone was found once. J is TRBJ1-1 and V is TRBV9; D perhaps matches TRBD1 (5 bases). CDR1 and CDR2 from the germline V gene are SGDLS and YYNGEE. With 0 bases removed from V and 9 bases from J, the gap between germline ends came to 21 bases. The CDR3 spans 16 residues. The CDR3, as DNA: TGTGCCAGCAGCGTAGAGGAGGGGCATCGGGGAAGTAAAGCTTTCTTT. Translated, it gives CASSVEEGHRGSKAFF.

In this sample, this clone turned up once. The DNA for the CDR3 is TGTGCCAGCAGCCCCATGGGCAACACTGAAGCTTTCTTT. Amino acid sequence: CASSPMGNTEAFF. This chain uses TRBV5-6 with TRBJ1-1, with unresolved D. Germline values: CDR1 SGHDT, CDR2 YYEEEE. Trimming shortened V by 4 bases and J by 2 bases, and 9 bases separated the two germline ends. The CDR3 loop spans 13 amino acids.

The chain employs TRBV5-4 and TRBJ2-5, with 8 nucleotides matching TRBD1. Gene TRBJ2-7 matches the end of the DNA better, so the J call may be wrong. Per germline, CDR1 SGHNT and CDR2 YYREEE (reference sequence). This CDR3 comprises 19 residues. CDR3 in DNA: TGTGCCAGCAGCTCGACAACAAGGACAGGGTTCGGTGGGTCCTACGAGCAGTACTTC. This codes for CASSSTTRTGFGGSYEQYF.

In its sample, this clone was seen a few times. This chain joins TRBV2 and TRBJ2-3; 7 nucleotides align to TRBD2. The germline gives CDR1 SNHLY, CDR2 FYNNEI. Trimming took 4 bases from V and 1 from J; bases not matched to a gene: 5. The CDR3 runs to 15 residues. The CDR3 reads CASSVEGGGTDTQYF. CDR3 in DNA: TGTGCCAGCAGTGTCGAGGGAGGGGGCACAGATACGCAGTATTTT.

The rearrangement links TRBV7-2 to TRBJ1-5, with TRBD1 as a possible D gene (5 bases). Trimming pared 8 bases from V and 11 bases from J, leaving 16 bases between. The germline gives CDR1 SGHTA, CDR2 FQGNSA. The CDR3 covers 12 residues. CDR3 in DNA: TGTGCCAGCGGCAGGGAAGTCGCGACCCAGCATTTT. This encodes CASGREVATQHF.

The chain employs TRBV30 and TRBJ1-6; D may be TRBD1 (5 bases). The germline V gene encodes CDR1 GTSNPN and CDR2 SVGIG (reference sequence). The CDR3 consists of 14 residues. Between the trimmed V and J ends, which lost 5 bases and 8 bases, there was a span of 16 bases. CDR3 coding DNA: TGTGCCTGGGGCCGAGGTGGGGCTCATTCACCCCTCCACTTT. Protein sequence: CAWGRGGAHSPLHF.

The chain carries TRBV7-9 and TRBJ2-7; D is unresolved. The germline gives CDR1 SEHNR, CDR2 FQNEAQ (reference sequence). The CDR3 loop spans 11 amino acids. Trimming removed 5 bases from V and 4 bases from J, with 6 bases in between. Here the CDR3 DNA reads TGTGCCAGCAGCCCCGTTTACGAGCAGTACTTC. Translation: CASSPVYEQYF.

This clone was seen only once. The rearrangement links TRBV28 to TRBJ2-7, with 8 positions matching TRBD1. The V segment lost 4 bases and the J segment 2 bases; nucleotides outside the gene matches: 4. Germline V gene data show CDR1 as MDHEN and CDR2 as SYDVKM. The CDR3 runs to 14 residues. CDR3 amino acids: CASSYTGGPYEQYF. The CDR3 DNA is TGTGCCAGCAGTTATACAGGGGGTCCCTACGAGCAGTACTTC.

The chain uses TRBV6-6 and TRBJ2-7; D is unresolved. The CDR3 loop spans 12 amino acids. Germline V gene lookup returns CDR1 MNHNY and CDR2 SVGAGI (reference sequence). The V and J ends lost 0 bases and 5 bases respectively, with 5 bases between them. The CDR3 spells CASSYSRNEQYF. In DNA, the CDR3 is TGTGCCAGCAGTTACTCGCGGAACGAGCAGTACTTC.

V gene TRBV6-5 combines with J gene TRBJ2-3; D possibly corresponds to TRBD2 (5 bases). Germline CDR1 and CDR2: MNHEY and SVGAGI. V was pared by 5 bases and J by 7 bases, with 13 bases between. This CDR3 region has 13 residues. The CDR3 region is CASSALARYTQYF. The CDR3 coding sequence is TGTGCCAGCAGTGCCCTAGCTCGATATACGCAGTATTTT.

The genes are TRBV7-7 and TRBJ1-5, with a possible D match to TRBD1 (5 bases). CDR3 length: 13 residues. The germline V gene has CDR1 SSHAT and CDR2 FNYEAQ (reference sequence). The V end lost 4 bases, the J end lost 3 bases, and 7 bases lay between the germline ends. CDR3 nucleotide sequence: TGTGCCAGCAGCTCAGGGAACAATCAGCCCCAGCATTTT. Translating it yields CASSSGNNQPQHF.

J is TRBJ2-5 and V is TRBV18, with 12 positions matching TRBD1. Germline V gene lookup returns CDR1 KGHSH and CDR2 LQKENI. The CDR3 extends over 18 amino acids. V lost 1 base and J lost 3; bases outside the gene matches: 9. CDR3 amino acids: CASSPLRPGTGGEETQYF. In nucleotides, the CDR3 is TGTGCCAGCTCACCACTTCGACCCGGGACAGGGGGCGAAGAGACCCAGTACTTC.

V gene TRBV30 combines with J gene TRBJ2-2; D might be TRBD2 (6 bases). This CDR3 region has 15 residues. V lost 3 bases to trimming and J lost 1 base, with 12 bases between them. Germline V gene data show CDR1 as GTSNPN and CDR2 as SVGIG (reference sequence). The CDR3 coding sequence is TGTGCCTGGAGCCGAGGGACTGTGAACACCGGGGAGCTGTTTTTT. Protein: CAWSRGTVNTGELFF.